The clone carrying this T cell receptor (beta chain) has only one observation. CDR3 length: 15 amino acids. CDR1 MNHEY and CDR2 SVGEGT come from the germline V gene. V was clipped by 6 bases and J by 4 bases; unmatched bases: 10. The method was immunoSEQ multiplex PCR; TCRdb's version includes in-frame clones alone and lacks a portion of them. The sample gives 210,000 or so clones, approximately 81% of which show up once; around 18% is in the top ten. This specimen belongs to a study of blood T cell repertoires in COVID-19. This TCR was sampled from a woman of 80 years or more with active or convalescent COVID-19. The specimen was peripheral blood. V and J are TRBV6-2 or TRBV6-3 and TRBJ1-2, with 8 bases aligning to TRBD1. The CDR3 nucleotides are TGTGCCAGCAGCAGCCTTGGACAGGGAGGCTATGGCTACACCTTC. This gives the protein CASSSLGQGGYGYTF.